This TCR beta chain was recorded in a study of T-cell memory formation after mild COVID-19. The study, taken as a whole, reports: Clones contracting across day 15 to 85 had a balanced CD4/CD8 profile; later expanding clones leaned CD4+.

Deletions cut 0 bases from V and 1 base from J, with 10 bases between. From germline, CDR1 is SGDLS and CDR2 YYNGEE. CDR3 length equals 15 residues. As regards this clonotype: Its target is unknown.

TCRdb passed the 5' RACE reads through MiXCR, listing each CDR3 protein once. The table lists around 50,000 distinct CDR3 sequences, 27% of them singletons. Material for sequencing was PBMCs or a T cell subset sorted from them (not recorded which). The clonotype originates from a man between 18 and 29 years old who had mild COVID-19 (a few samples of this study predate the infection). Cell type and time point are not known. The rearrangement links TRBV9 to TRBJ2-5; D is perhaps TRBD2 (6 bases). CDR3 DNA: TGTGCCAGCAGCGTAGGGGGTAGCGGCCAAGAGACCCAGTACTTC. Protein sequence: CASSVGGSGQETQYF.